These 16 T cell receptor beta chains were sequenced from one sample in a study of early T cells in non-severe SARS-CoV-2 infection. Via MiXCR, TCRdb re-called the 5' RACE reads, giving one row per CDR3 protein. The table has 55,000 or so distinct CDR3 sequences, 5% to 7.5% seen once. Sample: whole blood, taken at baseline. The receptors come from an adult who was a healthcare worker with PCR-confirmed SARS-CoV-2 infection or an uninfected control (not recorded which).

This clonotype was seen many times. This chain joins TRBV29-1 and TRBJ2-6; a weak D match, TRBD2 (5 bases). V was cut by 6 bases and J by 4 bases, with 10 bases left in between. The germline gives CDR1 SQVTM, CDR2 ANQGSEA. The CDR3 sequence is 13 residues long. The CDR3 sequence is CSVYPSGANVLTF. Here the CDR3 DNA reads TGCAGCGTCTACCCTAGCGGGGCCAACGTCCTGACTTTC.

This clonotype was recorded at least ten times. The rearrangement uses TRBV24-1 and TRBJ2-1, with 10 bases fitting TRBD1. After removal of 6 bases from V and 1 base from J, the junction contained 2 bases not matched to a gene. CDR1 and CDR2 (germline): KGHDR, SFDVKD. This CDR3 spans 15 amino acids. CDR3 protein: CATSRQGASYNEQFF. CDR3 DNA sequence: TGTGCCACCAGTCGACAGGGGGCTTCCTACAATGAGCAGTTCTTC.

This clonotype has ten or more counts. The chain recombines TRBV7-2 with TRBJ2-7, with 9 bases that match TRBD2. CDR1 SGHTA and CDR2 FQGNSA come from the germline V gene. V shed 3 bases, J shed 6 bases, and the junction held 6 bases outside the gene matches. This CDR3 has 14 residues. The CDR3 sequence: CASSFGGGAAEQYF. The CDR3, as DNA: TGTGCCAGCAGCTTCGGCGGGGGGGCTGCCGAGCAGTACTTC.

The V call is TRBV7-9, the J call TRBJ2-1, with D hard to call. The V end was cut by 3 bases, the J end by 9 bases, with 6 bases between. Germline CDR1 and CDR2: SEHNR and FQNEAQ (reference sequence). The CDR3 extends over 11 amino acids. CDR3 in amino acids: CASSLGSEQFF. DNA for the CDR3: TGTGCCAGCAGCTTGGGCAGTGAGCAGTTCTTC.

The J gene is TRBJ2-3, the V gene TRBV4-3, with D possibly TRBD1 on 6 matching bases. The CDR3 covers 15 residues. Trimming pared 4 bases from V and 4 bases from J, leaving 15 bases between. Germline V gives CDR1 LGHNA, CDR2 YSLEER. The CDR3 DNA reads as TGCGCCAGCAGCCTAAGAGGGGGTACGGCAGATACGCAGTATTTT. Amino acid sequence: CASSLRGGTADTQYF.

The sample holds many counts of this clonotype. This rearrangement joins TRBV4-3 to TRBJ1-6; the D gene is possibly TRBD1 (6 bases). Germline CDR1 LGHNA, CDR2 YSLEER. This CDR3 spans 15 amino acids. Between the trimmed V and J ends, which lost 4 bases and 9 bases, there was a span of 16 bases. The CDR3 is CASSRAPGALSPLHF. The CDR3 DNA reads as TGCGCCAGCAGCCGTGCCCCAGGGGCGCTTTCACCCCTCCACTTT.

This clonotype was observed many times. This chain uses TRBV5-1 with TRBJ1-5; 9 bases match TRBD1. Germline CDR1 is SGHRS and CDR2 is YFSETQ. This CDR3 contains 14 residues. V gave up 3 bases and J gave up 2 bases; unmatched junction bases: 0. The CDR3 here is CASSWTGGNQPQHF. CDR3 nucleotide sequence: TGCGCCAGCAGCTGGACAGGGGGCAATCAGCCCCAGCATTTT. The whole variable domain, remainder taken from reference TRBV5-1 and TRBJ1-5, is KAGVTQTPRYLIKTRGQQVTLSCSPISGHRSVSWYQQTPGQGLQFLFEYFSETQRNKGNFPGRFSGRQFSNSRSEMNVSTLELGDSALYLCASSWTGGNQPQHFGDGTRLSIL.

This chain connects TRBV6-1 to TRBJ1-3, with D maybe TRBD1 (6 bases). V was shortened by 4 bases and J by 1 base, with 14 bases between the two germline ends. This CDR3 comprises 16 residues. From germline, CDR1 is MNHNS and CDR2 SASEGT. CDR3 nucleotides: TGTGCCAGCAGTGCCCATGGGGGGGCATCTGGAAACACCATATATTTT. Encoded protein: CASSAHGGASGNTIYF.

The table lists this clonotype with many counts. V usage is TRBV4-1 and J usage is TRBJ2-7; D call uncertain. The CDR3 has 14 residues. Germline CDR1 is MGHRA and CDR2 is YSYEKL. Trimming cost V 3 bases and J 5 bases, with 14 bases left between them. This CDR3 is CASSQSLGYDEQYF. The CDR3, as DNA: TGCGCCAGCAGCCAGTCACTGGGTTACGACGAGCAGTACTTC.

The chain links TRBV30 to TRBJ1-2; D remains unclear. Germline CDR1 GTSNPN, CDR2 SVGIG (reference sequence). This CDR3 region has 11 residues. V lost 2 bases, J lost 2 bases, and 3 bases lay in between. The CDR3 bases are TGTGCCTGGAGTACGAACTATGGCTACACCTTC. This sequence encodes CAWSTNYGYTF.

This clonotype was observed at least ten times. The V gene is TRBV29-1, the J gene TRBJ2-3; TRBD2 aligns across 9 bases. Trimming at V came to 2 bases and at J to 3 bases, leaving 12 bases not matched to a gene. The CDR3 is made up of 17 amino acids. Germline CDR1 and CDR2: SQVTM and ANQGSEA. The CDR3 sequence: CSVERTRASGVTDTQYF. For the CDR3, the DNA is TGCAGCGTTGAACGGACCCGGGCTAGCGGGGTAACAGATACGCAGTATTTT.

This clonotype was observed at least ten times. The genes are TRBV4-2 and TRBJ1-5; D gene ambiguous. Germline-derived CDR1 and CDR2 are LGHNA and YNFKEQ. The CDR3 extends over 15 amino acids. V was shortened by 0 bases and J by 5 bases, with 11 bases between the two germline ends. CDR3 DNA sequence: TGTGCCAGCAGCCAAGAAGGGCAGAGCTATCAGCCCCAGCATTTT. Amino acids: CASSQEGQSYQPQHF.

There are many counts of this clonotype. J is TRBJ2-7 and V is TRBV7-2; no firm D call. The CDR3 loop spans 13 amino acids. V was shortened by 4 bases and J by 4 bases, with 11 bases between the two germline ends. Germline V gives CDR1 SGHTA, CDR2 FQGNSA. For the CDR3, the DNA is TGTGCCAGCAGCTCCAGCCCCAGTTACGAGCAGTACTTC. It is translated as CASSSSPSYEQYF.

Many counts were recorded for this clonotype. V is TRBV7-9 and J is TRBJ1-3; D not certain. V shed 5 bases and J shed 4 bases, with 18 bases lying between them. The CDR3 extends over 16 amino acids. Germline V lookup: CDR1 SEHNR, CDR2 FQNEAQ (reference sequence). As DNA, the CDR3 is TGTGCCAGCAGCATCAACCCGTCCCCCGCCGGAAACACCATATATTTT. Protein sequence: CASSINPSPAGNTIYF. Together with reference TRBV7-9 and TRBJ1-3, the CDR3 gives the full variable domain: DTGVSQNPRHKITKRGQNVTFRCDPISEHNRLYWYRQTLGQGPEFLTYFQNEAQLEKSRLLSDRFSAERPKGSFSTLEIQRTEQGDSAMYLCASSINPSPAGNTIYFGEGSWLTVV.

The chain recombines TRBV29-1 with TRBJ2-2, with a weak D call TRBD1 (6 bases). The V end lost 7 bases, the J end lost 4 bases, and 10 bases lay between the germline ends. Germline values: CDR1 SQVTM, CDR2 ANQGSEA. This CDR3 has 12 residues. In nucleotides, the CDR3 is TGCAGCGGGACAGCGAGCACCGGGGAGCTGTTTTTT. This encodes CSGTASTGELFF.

This clonotype was picked up many times. The rearrangement joins TRBV7-9 to TRBJ2-6; weak D call: TRBD1 (6 bases). The V gene's germline CDR1 is SEHNR and CDR2 FQNEAQ (reference sequence). This CDR3 contains 15 residues. Deletions cut 2 bases from V and 3 bases from J, with 8 bases between. The CDR3 DNA is TGTGCCAGCAGCTTACAGGGGTTTGGGGCCAACGTCCTGACTTTC. Protein: CASSLQGFGANVLTF.